Listed below are T cell receptor beta chains from one sample, sequenced in a study of beta chain features in type 1 diabetes. The method was immunoSEQ multiplex PCR; TCRdb's version includes in-frame clones alone and lacks a portion of them. The sample lists 350,000 to 400,000 clones, around 13% occurring once. The sequenced sample consisted of naive CD4+ T cells from blood. The receptors here all came from a woman aged 18-35 years with type 1 diabetes. CDR3s leave out the opening cysteine and the closing phenylalanine or tryptophan. The D gene is left open where the match is weak. Only some rows state a clone size, as once, few, many or a class for expanded clones.

J | V | size | length | D | CDR3
TRBJ2-5 | TRBV7-2 | . | 11 | . | ASSLGLRGTQY
TRBJ2-2 | TRBV2 | few | 12 | TRBD2 | ASSLTSYTGELF
TRBJ2-4 | TRBV14 | few | 11 | . | ASSQDARNIQY
TRBJ2-5 | TRBV6-5 | . | 13 | . | ASSYSSSGQETQY
TRBJ2-1 | TRBV7-2 | . | 13 | TRBD2 | ASSMSGGDYNEQF
TRBJ1-1 | TRBV18 | . | 11 | . | ASSPGENTEAF
TRBJ2-7 | TRBV2 | few | 15 | TRBD2 | ASSEGAWTSGNYEQY
TRBJ2-1 | TRBV7-2 | . | 12 | TRBD2 | ASSQNSGSNEQF
TRBJ1-5 | TRBV7-8 | few | 13 | . | ASSLQAESNQPQH
TRBJ2-1 | TRBV19 | . | 13 | . | ASSQRAYLYNEQF
TRBJ1-1 | TRBV11-1 | few | 13 | TRBD1 | ASSPRLQGYPEAF
TRBJ1-1 | TRBV18 | few | 14 | . | ASSPRMDSLNTEAF
TRBJ2-2 | TRBV2 | few | 13 | . | ASSKGSVDTGELF
TRBJ2-5 | TRBV9 | few | 14 | TRBD1 | ASSEGQGGVWETQY
TRBJ2-5 | TRBV28 | . | 12 | . | ASSLGQQQETQY
TRBJ2-3 | TRBV5-1 | . | 12 | . | ASSLGTSTDTQY
TRBJ2-5 | TRBV18 | few | 10 | TRBD1 | ASSGQQETQY
TRBJ2-5 | TRBV9 | . | 13 | . | ASTLNGADQETQY
TRBJ1-2 | TRBV20-1 | . | 8 | . | SAGDYGYT
TRBJ2-2 | TRBV6-1 | few | 6 | . | ASSVQF
TRBJ2-2 | TRBV4-3 | . | 15 | TRBD2 | ASSQEGLAGTTGELF
TRBJ1-2 | TRBV6-6 | few | 12 | TRBD1 | ASSRDGTAYGYT
TRBJ1-2 | TRBV5-6 | few | 11 | . | ASSLAGEYGYT
TRBJ1-5 | TRBV7-9 | few | 12 | TRBD1 | ASSPGQGPEPQH
TRBJ1-1 | TRBV18 | . | 12 | . | ASSPGVGAREAF
TRBJ2-3 | TRBV21-1 | . | 10 | . | ASSIHSPGLY
TRBJ2-7 | TRBV28 | . | 13 | . | ASTLGGTRGHEQY
TRBJ2-5 | TRBV18 | . | 11 | . | ASSPKGEETQY
TRBJ1-1 | TRBV19 | . | 11 | . | ASSIVENTEAF
TRBJ2-7 | TRBV5-1 | . | 13 | . | ASSNSERAGGEQY
TRBJ1-1 | TRBV14 | . | 11 | TRBD1 | ASSRTGDTEAF
TRBJ1-4 | TRBV11-2 | few | 13 | . | ASSYSVATNEKLF
TRBJ2-5 | TRBV7-2 | . | 10 | . | ASSLASGTQY
TRBJ1-5 | TRBV4-3 | . | 12 | . | ASSQIGGNQPQH
TRBJ2-3 | TRBV10-3 | few | 14 | TRBD1 | AISSRTGSVTDTQY
TRBJ2-2 | TRBV2 | . | 12 | . | ASKGRATTGELF
TRBJ2-1 | TRBV5-4 | . | 14 | TRBD1 | ASSLGLGGNSNEQF
TRBJ2-2 | TRBV14 | few | 12 | . | ASRPQTGSGELF
TRBJ1-1 | TRBV14 | few | 13 | . | ASSRLTVGDTEAF
TRBJ1-1 | TRBV7-9 | few | 10 | . | ASRFPQAEAF
TRBJ2-1 | TRBV5-6 | . | 13 | TRBD2 | ASSWDYQINNEQF
TRBJ1-5 | TRBV28 | . | 10 | . | ATIQGTQPQH
TRBJ1-1 | TRBV7-3 | . | 11 | . | ASSPRLNTEAF
TRBJ1-1 | TRBV18 | . | 13 | . | ASSPRGGGLAEAF
TRBJ2-1 | TRBV5-4 | few | 13 | TRBD2 | ASSRGLADYNEQF
TRBJ2-7 | TRBV21-1 | . | 11 | . | ASSLTGYGEQY
TRBJ2-1 | TRBV6-4 | . | 9 | . | ASRGLNEQF
TRBJ2-7 | TRBV4-3 | few | 14 | . | ASSQDSAGLSYEQY
TRBJ1-2 | TRBV18 | . | 12 | . | ASSKTQGLYGYT
TRBJ2-2 | TRBV28 | few | 14 | TRBD2 | ASKRAGTSGTGELF
TRBJ1-6 | TRBV2 | few | 11 | . | ASRGEGYSPLH
TRBJ2-5 | TRBV10-1 | few | 11 | TRBD1 | ASSSDRVETQY
TRBJ1-2 | TRBV9 | few | 12 | . | ASSPWGQGNGYT
TRBJ2-7 | TRBV18 | . | 13 | TRBD1 | ASSRVDRVVDEQY